The next 27 T cell receptor beta chains were all read from a single sample in a study of shared clonotypes between healthy human individuals. The assay was immunoSEQ multiplex PCR, and TCRdb's table has in-frame clones only and misses some. The sample carries about 2.1 million clones, about 93% recorded once. In the naive CD8 group, cells lacked CD45RO and were positively selected for CCR7, so terminally differentiated effector memory CD45RA+ cells were left out. The material sequenced was naive CD8+ T cells from PBMCs. Receptor source: a man aged 18 to 30 in good health. Some clones in this sample may be carry-over from other donors' samples.

This clone was counted a single time. The J gene is TRBJ2-2, the V gene TRBV9; TRBD2 matches 10 bases. Germline V lookup: CDR1 SGDLS, CDR2 YYNGEE. The length of the CDR3 is 17 residues. Germline trimming cut 4 bases from V and 5 bases from J; bases unmatched to any gene: 11. CDR3 in amino acids: CASSPLGLAIGTGELFF. The CDR3 DNA follows: TGTGCCAGCAGCCCCTTGGGACTAGCGATAGGGACCGGGGAGCTGTTTTTT.

Remarks on this clone: Other DNA sequences from this sample encode an identical CDR3 as well. The chain is built from TRBV27 and TRBJ1-2; D is undetermined. Trimming removed 3 bases at V and 4 bases at J, with 9 bases between. Germline assignment: CDR1 MNHEY and CDR2 SMNVEV (reference sequence). The CDR3 runs to 13 residues. The chain's CDR3 is CASSLEGSYGYTF. In nucleotides, the CDR3 is TGTGCCAGCAGTTTGGAGGGTAGCTATGGCTACACCTTC.

The chain employs TRBV27 and TRBJ1-1, with D perhaps TRBD1 (5 bases). Germline V gene sequence: CDR1 MNHEY, CDR2 SMNVEV (reference sequence). V lost 5 bases and J lost 8, with 15 bases in between. This CDR3 has 13 amino acids. The CDR3 reads CASSPTVGGEAFF. For the CDR3, the DNA is TGTGCCAGCAGTCCAACCGTGGGGGGGGAAGCTTTCTTT.

This chain links TRBV11-1 with TRBJ2-7; possible D gene TRBD1, 6 bases. The CDR3 consists of 14 residues. The germline V gene has CDR1 SGHAT and CDR2 FQDESV (reference sequence). Trimming took 5 bases from V and 3 from J, leaving 14 bases between them. CDR3 protein: CASSLPGAVYEQYF. As DNA, the CDR3 is TGTGCCAGCAGCCTCCCAGGGGCTGTCTACGAGCAGTACTTC.

The CDR3, as DNA: TGCGCCAGCAGCCAGTACGATGCCCACACTGAAGCTTTCTTT. It is translated as CASSQYDAHTEAFF. The genes are TRBV4-1 and TRBJ1-1; D remains unclear. Germline CDR1 reads MGHRA; CDR2 reads YSYEKL. This CDR3 comprises 14 residues. Trimming left V 3 bases short and J 3 bases short, with 11 bases between.

This clone was picked up one time. The CDR3 sequence is CASSSQGAEAFF. CDR3 coding DNA: TGTGCCAGCAGCTCACAGGGCGCTGAAGCTTTCTTT. The gene calls are TRBV7-2 and TRBJ1-1, with a weak D call TRBD1 (6 bases). Germline V gene lookup returns CDR1 SGHTA and CDR2 FQGNSA. Between the trimmed V and J ends, which lost 4 bases and 6 bases, there was a span of 9 bases. The CDR3 length is 12 residues.

The chain links TRBV4-2 to TRBJ1-5; no definite D call. The ends were cut back, 0 bases at V and 6 bases at J, with 18 bases in the middle. CDR3 length equals 17 residues. Germline-derived CDR1 and CDR2 are LGHNA and YNFKEQ. The CDR3 loop is CASSQDAAGLVSQPQHF. CDR3 bases: TGTGCCAGCAGCCAAGATGCCGCAGGTTTGGTAAGTCAGCCCCAGCATTTT.

The gene calls are TRBV28 and TRBJ1-5; D perhaps matches TRBD1 (5 bases). This CDR3 is 14 amino acids long. CDR1 and CDR2 (germline): MDHEN, SYDVKM. V was cut by 5 bases and J by 5 bases, with 13 bases left in between. Here the CDR3 reads CASSQGSSHQPQHF. CDR3 nucleotide sequence: TGTGCCAGCAGTCAGGGTAGTAGTCATCAGCCCCAGCATTTT. The full variable domain, completed using reference TRBV28 and TRBJ1-5, is DVKVTQSSRYLVKRTGEKVFLECVQDMDHENMFWYRQDPGLGLRLIYFSYDVKMKEKGDIPEGYSVSREKKERFSLILESASTNQTSMYLCASSQGSSHQPQHFGDGTRLSIL.

In its sample, this clone was seen a few times. The J gene is TRBJ1-2, the V gene TRBV9, with a tentative D call TRBD1 (5 bases). The CDR3 has 12 amino acids. Trimming pared 3 bases from V and 5 bases from J, leaving 8 bases between. CDR1 is SGDLS, CDR2 YYNGEE, per germline. CDR3 residues: CASSGRDYGYTF. CDR3 DNA: TGTGCCAGCAGCGGCAGGGATTATGGCTACACCTTC.

V gene TRBV9 combines with J gene TRBJ2-1; 8 nucleotides line up with TRBD2. The germline V gene has CDR1 SGDLS and CDR2 YYNGEE. This CDR3 contains 16 residues. V shed 3 bases, J shed 4 bases, and the junction held 9 bases outside the gene matches. CDR3 nucleotides: TGTGCCAGCAGCGCTCGCTATAGCGGGGAGTACAATGAGCAGTTCTTC. Translated: CASSARYSGEYNEQFF.

The gene calls are TRBV5-1 and TRBJ1-1; D is possibly TRBD1 (6 bases). Germline CDR1 is SGHRS and CDR2 is YFSETQ. Trimming cost V 8 bases and J 3 bases, with 11 bases left between them. This CDR3 contains 12 residues. The CDR3 protein is CASSGVDTEAFF. CDR3 in DNA: TGCGCCAGTTCAGGGGTGGACACTGAAGCTTTCTTT. The variable domain in full, with the rest retrieved from reference TRBV5-1 and TRBJ1-1, is KAGVTQTPRYLIKTRGQQVTLSCSPISGHRSVSWYQQTPGQGLQFLFEYFSETQRNKGNFPGRFSGRQFSNSRSEMNVSTLELGDSALYLCASSGVDTEAFFGQGTRLTVV.

The gene calls are TRBV30 and TRBJ2-1, with TRBD1 matching 7 bases. V dropped 6 bases and J dropped 8; count of bases not matched to a gene: 10. Germline V gene sequence: CDR1 GTSNPN, CDR2 SVGIG (reference sequence). This CDR3 comprises 13 residues. As DNA, the CDR3 is TGTGCCTGCCATACAGGGGAGCTCGATGAGCAGTTCTTC. Protein: CACHTGELDEQFF.

The rearrangement joins TRBV19 to TRBJ2-2, with D unresolved. This CDR3 contains 13 residues. Germline lookup yields CDR1 LNHDA and CDR2 SQIVND (reference sequence). Trimming shortened V by 3 bases and J by 6 bases, and 8 bases separated the two germline ends. CDR3 sequence: CASSMLGSGELFF. In nucleotides, the CDR3 is TGTGCCAGTAGTATGCTTGGCTCCGGGGAGCTGTTTTTT.

A word on this clone: Other DNA sequences of this sample code for an identical CDR3. This chain links TRBV19 with TRBJ2-2; unclear D gene. Germline V gives CDR1 LNHDA, CDR2 SQIVND (reference sequence). V lost 3 bases and J 5 bases, leaving 4 bases between the germline ends. The CDR3 runs 12 residues. The CDR3 region has the DNA TGTGCCAGTAGTATTTCGACCGGGGAGCTGTTTTTT. Translating gives CASSISTGELFF. The complete variable domain, with remaining parts taken from reference TRBV19 and TRBJ2-2, reads DGGITQSPKYLFRKEGQNVTLSCEQNLNHDAMYWYRQDPGQGLRLIYYSQIVNDFQKGDIAEGYSVSREKKESFPLTVTSAQKNPTAFYLCASSISTGELFFGEGSRLTVL.

V gene TRBV4-1 combines with J gene TRBJ2-7, with no clear D. Trimming shortened V by 2 bases and J by 5 bases, and 4 bases separated the two germline ends. CDR1 is MGHRA and CDR2 is YSYEKL in the germline V gene. This CDR3 contains 11 residues. Written as DNA, the CDR3 is TGCGCCAGCAGCCAACGGGACGAGCAGTACTTC. Protein: CASSQRDEQYF.

About this clone itself: Other nucleotide sequences from this sample produce the same CDR3. The rearrangement uses TRBV9 and TRBJ1-5; the match to TRBD1 covers 7 bases. Germline loops: CDR1 SGDLS, CDR2 YYNGEE. The junction had 4 bases not matched to a gene; V was cut back by 0 bases and J by 4 bases. CDR3 size: 15 residues. The CDR3 sequence is CASSVAGGPNQPQHF. In DNA, the CDR3 is TGTGCCAGCAGCGTAGCAGGGGGTCCTAATCAGCCCCAGCATTTT. Variable domain in full (rest from reference TRBV9 and TRBJ1-5): DSGVTQTPKHLITATGQRVTLRCSPRSGDLSVYWYQQSLDQGLQFLIQYYNGEERAKGNILERFSAQQFPDLHSELNLSSLELGDSALYFCASSVAGGPNQPQHFGDGTRLSIL.

The chain recombines TRBV11-2 with TRBJ2-7; no clear D gene. Germline CDR1 reads SGHAT; CDR2 reads FQNNGV. Trimming removed 4 bases at V and 0 bases at J, with 22 bases between. CDR3 length equals 18 residues. In DNA, the CDR3 is TGTGCCAGCAGCTCCACCGTCCCAACTACGCTTCTCTCCTACGAGCAGTACTTC. Protein product: CASSSTVPTTLLSYEQYF.

About this clone: Other DNA sequences from this sample encode an identical CDR3 as well. The V call is TRBV13, the J call TRBJ2-7; the match to TRBD2 covers 10 bases. The CDR3 runs 14 residues. With 0 bases clipped from V and 4 bases from J, the junction kept 0 bases outside the gene matches. From germline, CDR1 is PRHDT and CDR2 FYEKMQ (reference sequence). Here the CDR3 DNA reads TGTGCCAGCAGCTTAGGACTAGCGGGATACGAGCAGTACTTC. This codes for CASSLGLAGYEQYF.

To note about this clone: The sample carries other DNA sequences with the same CDR3. This chain uses TRBV9 with TRBJ2-1, with D perhaps TRBD2 (5 bases). Trimming pared 2 bases from V and 0 bases from J, leaving 9 bases between. The germline V gene encodes CDR1 SGDLS and CDR2 YYNGEE. This CDR3 is 15 amino acids long. The CDR3 region is CASSVGRSSYNEQFF. CDR3 sequence (DNA): TGTGCCAGCAGCGTGGGGAGAAGCTCCTACAATGAGCAGTTCTTC.

The genes are TRBV11-3 and TRBJ2-4, with no clear D. CDR1 is SGHNT, CDR2 YENEEA, per germline. Trimming took 1 base from V and 3 from J, leaving 4 bases between them. The length of the CDR3 is 13 residues. The CDR3 here is CASSLGSKNIQYF. The CDR3 DNA reads TGTGCCAGCAGCTTAGGCAGCAAAAACATTCAGTACTTC.

As to this clone: Other nucleotide sequences from this sample produce the same CDR3. The CDR3 sequence: CASSILSGANVLTF. DNA for the CDR3: TGTGCCAGTAGTATTCTATCTGGGGCCAACGTCCTGACTTTC. This sequence joins TRBV19 and TRBJ2-6; D gene ambiguous. Germline lookup yields CDR1 LNHDA and CDR2 SQIVND (reference sequence). CDR3 length: 14 amino acids. The V end lost 3 bases, the J end lost 1 base, and 4 bases lay between the germline ends.

The sample holds a few counts of this clone. This rearrangement joins TRBV28 to TRBJ1-1; maybe TRBD1 (5 bases). Germline V lookup: CDR1 MDHEN, CDR2 SYDVKM. V was clipped by 4 bases and J by 8 bases, with 17 bases between them. This CDR3 is 14 amino acids long. Written as DNA, the CDR3 is TGTGCCAGCAGTTGGCCCCCCAGGGACGGGGAAGCTTTCTTT. Translating gives CASSWPPRDGEAFF. The whole variable domain, filled in from reference TRBV28 and TRBJ1-1, reads DVKVTQSSRYLVKRTGEKVFLECVQDMDHENMFWYRQDPGLGLRLIYFSYDVKMKEKGDIPEGYSVSREKKERFSLILESASTNQTSMYLCASSWPPRDGEAFFGQGTRLTVV.

In regard to this clone: Other nucleotide sequences in the sample specify the same CDR3. V gene TRBV7-3 combines with J gene TRBJ2-3; D is perhaps TRBD2 (6 bases). The CDR3 covers 14 residues. Per the germline V gene, CDR1 is SGHTA and CDR2 is FQGTGA. Deletions cut 3 bases from V and 2 bases from J, with 9 bases between. The CDR3 coding sequence is TGTGCCAGCAGCTTTGGACTATCCACAGATACGCAGTATTTT. This encodes CASSFGLSTDTQYF.

The gene calls are TRBV27 and TRBJ2-5; D unresolved. The end of the DNA is better explained by TRBJ2-7, so the J call may be wrong. The length of the CDR3 is 12 residues. Per the germline V gene, CDR1 is MNHEY and CDR2 is SMNVEV (reference sequence). The CDR3 protein is CASSPNIYEQYF. Written as DNA, the CDR3 is TGTGCCAGCAGTCCTAATATCTACGAGCAGTACTTC.

This clone was detected only once. The V gene is TRBV7-2, the J gene TRBJ1-1, with D unclear. Trimming left V 5 bases short and J 8 bases short, with 12 bases between. The CDR3 covers 12 residues. Germline V CDR1 and CDR2: SGHTA, FQGNSA. CDR3 nucleotide sequence: TGTGCCAGCAGCCACCGGGCGCGGGAAGCTTTCTTT. This encodes CASSHRAREAFF.

The genes are TRBV2 and TRBJ2-3, with 14 bases matching TRBD2. The germline V gene encodes CDR1 SNHLY and CDR2 FYNNEI. V shed 5 bases, J shed 6 bases, and the junction held 10 bases outside the gene matches. The CDR3 is 17 amino acids. CDR3 sequence: CASSLRLAGGLGDTQYF. The CDR3, as DNA: TGTGCCAGCAGTTTGAGACTAGCGGGAGGGCTCGGGGATACGCAGTATTTT.

The CDR3 region is CASSQDEGLAADTQYF. CDR3 nucleotide sequence: TGCGCCAGCAGCCAAGATGAAGGACTAGCAGCAGATACGCAGTATTTT. The chain combines TRBV4-3 with TRBJ2-3; TRBD2 agrees at 8 bases. The CDR3 has 16 amino acids. Per germline, CDR1 LGHNA and CDR2 YSLEER. V lost 0 bases to trimming and J lost 4 bases; unmatched junction nucleotides: 6.